A single count supports the clone carrying this T cell receptor (beta chain). The data stem from a study of T-cell memory formation after mild COVID-19. The V gene lost 2 bases and the J gene lost 9 bases, with 4 bases spanning the gap. CDR3 size: 10 residues. TCRdb reanalysed the 5' RACE reads using MiXCR and keeps one entry per CDR3 protein. Of fewer than 350,000 distinct CDR3 sequences in the sample, over 15% are singletons; the top ten hold around 23%. Sequences were obtained from PBMCs or a T cell subset sorted from them (not recorded which). The chain has TRBV12-3 or TRBV12-4 and TRBJ1-1; D remains unclear. The receptor was isolated from a man younger than 30 who had mild COVID-19 (a few samples of this study predate the infection). Cell type and time point are not known. The CDR3 DNA is TGTGCCAGCAGTTTACGACAAGCTTTCTTT. Protein product: CASSLRQAFF.